This entry lists 21 T cell receptor beta chains sequenced from one sample in a study of glioma-infiltrating T cells. The iRepertoire nested amplicon-rescue multiplex PCR amplified TCR alpha and beta CDR3s from RNA. TCRdb fed the multiplex PCR reads into MiXCR, producing one record per CDR3 protein. This table holds approximately 120,000 distinct CDR3 sequences, around a quarter found once. Material: glioma tissue, nonneoplastic brain tissue, or PBMCs (not recorded which). These receptors were taken from a human donor with low-grade glioma or glioblastoma, undergoing nonglioma brain surgery, or in good health (not recorded which).

The chain links TRBV9 to TRBJ1-1, with 9 positions matching TRBD1. CDR1 and CDR2 from the germline V gene are SGDLS and YYNGEE. The CDR3 totals 15 residues. Unmatched junction bases numbered 5, after V lost 4 bases and J lost 1 base. The CDR3 region is CASSSRTGENTEAFF. CDR3 DNA: TGTGCCAGCAGCTCAAGGACAGGGGAGAACACTGAAGCTTTCTTT. The full variable domain, with the rest looked up from reference TRBV9 and TRBJ1-1, is DSGVTQTPKHLITATGQRVTLRCSPRSGDLSVYWYQQSLDQGLQFLIQYYNGEERAKGNILERFSAQQFPDLHSELNLSSLELGDSALYFCASSSRTGENTEAFFGQGTRLTVV.

The chain carries TRBV6-2 or TRBV6-3 and TRBJ2-1; the D is unclear. Trimming pared 2 bases from V and 6 bases from J, leaving 26 bases between. From germline, CDR1 is MNHEY and CDR2 SVGEGT. There are 19 residues in the CDR3. The CDR3 sequence: CASSYRRRTGIRNTNEQFF. Written as DNA, the CDR3 is TGTGCCAGCAGTTACAGGAGACGGACCGGTATACGGAACACCAATGAGCAGTTCTTC.

This clonotype was detected ten times or more. The chain employs TRBV10-3 and TRBJ1-1; D perhaps matches TRBD1 (5 bases). Trimming cost V 5 bases and J 2 bases, with 9 bases left between them. This CDR3 is built from 13 residues. Looked up from germline, CDR1 is ENHRY and CDR2 is SYGVKD. CDR3 region: CAISYGTNTEAFF. CDR3 DNA: TGTGCCATCAGTTACGGGACCAACACTGAAGCTTTCTTT.

The table lists this clonotype with a few counts. CDR3 sequence: CASSFRIGRGTEAFF. DNA of the CDR3: TGTGCCAGCAGTTTTCGGATAGGACGTGGCACTGAAGCTTTCTTT. This chain links TRBV12-3 or TRBV12-4 with TRBJ1-1; D gene uncertain. Between the trimmed V and J ends, which lost 3 bases and 4 bases, there was a span of 15 bases. The CDR3 length is 15 residues.

This clonotype has a handful of counts. A read error is possible here, since a much larger clone lies one base away. The chain couples TRBV14 to TRBJ2-5; D is ambiguous. Deletions cut 4 bases from V and 6 bases from J, with 9 bases between. The CDR3 has 12 amino acids. CDR1 SGHDN and CDR2 FVKESK come from the germline V gene. The CDR3 bases are TGTGCCAGCAGCCGAGTGGTGCAGACCCAGTACTTC. Amino acids: CASSRVVQTQYF.

With regard to this clonotype: A junction end diverges from the germline sequence, so it may reflect a read error. This chain joins TRBV6-1 and TRBJ2-3; weak D call: TRBD2 (5 bases). There are 15 residues in the CDR3. CDR1 and CDR2 (germline): MNHNS, SASEGT. CDR3: CASTTGIVPTDTQYF. In DNA form, the CDR3 reads TGTGCCAGCACGACCGGGATAGTCCCCACAGACACGCAGTATTTT.

This chain links TRBV20-1 with TRBJ2-5; D is perhaps TRBD2 (5 bases). CDR1 is DFQATT, CDR2 SNEGSKA, per germline (reference sequence). The CDR3 is 13 amino acids. V lost 5 bases, J lost 3 bases, and 13 bases lay in between. CDR3 DNA sequence: TGCAGTGCTGTAAACACGGGGAAAGAGACCCAGTACTTC. It is translated as CSAVNTGKETQYF.

The sample holds many counts of this clonotype. This CDR3 is CASSLVPTGGTSYEQYF. The CDR3 bases are TGTGCCAGCAGCTTAGTACCAACAGGGGGCACCTCCTACGAGCAGTACTTC. The V and J genes are TRBV7-2 and TRBJ2-7, with 9 positions matching TRBD1. CDR3 length equals 17 residues. After removal of 1 base from V and 0 bases from J, the junction contained 7 bases not matched to a gene. Germline CDR1 reads SGHTA; CDR2 reads FQGNSA.

This clonotype has at least ten counts. V usage is TRBV10-3 and J usage is TRBJ1-4, with D unclear. Trimming took 2 bases from V and 11 from J, leaving 12 bases between them. Germline CDR1 and CDR2: ENHRY and SYGVKD. The CDR3 runs to 13 residues. For the CDR3, the DNA is TGTGCCATCAGTGAGACCGACCCCGGGAAACTGTTTTTT. Translated, it gives CAISETDPGKLFF.

The chain recombines TRBV7-9 with TRBJ2-3; 8 bases are a match to TRBD2. CDR3 length equals 16 residues. The V segment lost 6 bases and the J segment 3 bases; nucleotides outside the gene matches: 11. The germline V gene has CDR1 SEHNR and CDR2 FQNEAQ (reference sequence). DNA of the CDR3: TGTGCCAGCAGTTCCCAGGCGGGAGGTCTGACAGATACGCAGTATTTT. Protein product: CASSSQAGGLTDTQYF.

This clonotype was detected many times. This chain connects TRBV6-2 or TRBV6-3 to TRBJ2-1; D remains ambiguous. The germline V gene encodes CDR1 MNHEY and CDR2 SVGEGT. The V end was cut by 6 bases, the J end by 4 bases, with 10 bases between. This CDR3 has 13 residues. The CDR3 bases are TGTGCCAGCAGAGAAGACACTTACAATGAGCAGTTCTTC. Amino acids: CASREDTYNEQFF.

This clonotype was seen repeatedly, ten times or more. This chain connects TRBV2 to TRBJ2-1; 10 nucleotides agree with TRBD1. In germline, CDR1 is SNHLY, CDR2 FYNNEI. The ends lost 7 bases at V and 0 bases at J; junction bases unmatched: 3. The CDR3 has 15 residues. The DNA for the CDR3 is TGTGCCAGCACTAGGACAGGGGGCTCCTACAATGAGCAGTTCTTC. Its protein product is CASTRTGGSYNEQFF.

This clonotype was picked up many times. V is TRBV28 and J is TRBJ2-1; D unresolved. In germline, CDR1 is MDHEN, CDR2 SYDVKM. V lost 7 bases to trimming and J lost 5 bases, with 15 bases between them. The CDR3 sequence is 14 residues long. The CDR3 is CASTLGQTNNEQFF. CDR3 coding DNA: TGTGCCAGCACCTTAGGGCAGACGAACAATGAGCAGTTCTTC.

This clonotype showed up many times. This rearrangement joins TRBV7-2 to TRBJ2-7; D not resolved. In germline, CDR1 is SGHTA, CDR2 FQGNSA. Trimming shortened V by 2 bases and J by 2 bases, and 16 bases separated the two germline ends. This CDR3 is built from 16 residues. In DNA, the CDR3 is TGTGCCAGCAGCTTACTCGGTGGCATACTGACCTACGAGCAGTACTTC. Amino acid sequence: CASSLLGGILTYEQYF.

The chain uses TRBV29-1 and TRBJ1-5; 7 positions match TRBD1. The CDR3 is 14 amino acids. Germline V gene lookup returns CDR1 SQVTM and CDR2 ANQGSEA. Losses at the gene ends were 4 bases for V and 1 base for J; bases not matched to a gene: 4. The CDR3 nucleotides read TGCAGCGTTGGACAGGGCGGAAGCAATCAGCCCCAGCATTTT. It specifies CSVGQGGSNQPQHF.

This sequence joins TRBV7-2 and TRBJ1-5; tentative D call: TRBD1 (6 bases). The CDR3 is 15 amino acids. V was shortened by 5 bases and J by 6 bases, with 17 bases between the two germline ends. Germline assignment: CDR1 SGHTA and CDR2 FQGNSA. The chain's CDR3 is CASSPVTGEGQPQHF. For the CDR3, the DNA is TGTGCCAGCAGCCCTGTGACAGGAGAGGGTCAGCCCCAGCATTTT.

This clonotype was counted at least ten times. The V call is TRBV7-2, the J call TRBJ2-7, with D tentatively TRBD1 (6 bases). Deletions cut 4 bases from V and 2 bases from J, with 15 bases between. Per the germline V gene, CDR1 is SGHTA and CDR2 is FQGNSA. The CDR3 contains 15 residues. The CDR3 nucleotides are TGTGCCAGCAGCTCGGACAGTATGGGCCCCTACGAGCAGTACTTC. As protein: CASSSDSMGPYEQYF.

In this sample, this clonotype turned up many times. The chain uses TRBV28 and TRBJ1-4; a possible D gene is TRBD1 (6 bases). The CDR3 has 16 amino acids. Germline CDR1 reads MDHEN; CDR2 reads SYDVKM. With 7 bases removed from V and 0 bases from J, the gap between germline ends came to 15 bases. The CDR3 nucleotides are TGTGCCAGCACTTCGTACAGGGCCGCAACTAATGAAAAACTGTTTTTT. Translating gives CASTSYRAATNEKLFF.

This clonotype was detected many times. The chain combines TRBV6-1 with TRBJ2-1, with 9 bases that match TRBD1. The CDR3 runs to 16 residues. Germline CDR1 reads MNHNS; CDR2 reads SASEGT. J gave up 8 bases and V 4 bases, and 12 bases lay outside the gene matches. For the CDR3, the DNA is TGTGCCAGCAGTGGAATCCGGGACAGGGACTGGGATGAGCAGTTCTTC. As protein: CASSGIRDRDWDEQFF.

The V gene is TRBV18, the J gene TRBJ2-7, with D perhaps TRBD2 (5 bases). CDR3 length: 15 residues. Germline V CDR1 and CDR2: KGHSH, LQKENI. The V end lost 2 bases, the J end lost 0 bases, and 11 bases lay between the germline ends. CDR3 residues: CASSPTAGLSYEQYF. Written as DNA, the CDR3 is TGTGCCAGCTCACCAACCGCGGGTCTCTCCTACGAGCAGTACTTC.

This clonotype was counted ten times or more. The chain is built from TRBV4-2 and TRBJ1-1; no firm D call. V was trimmed by 1 base and J by 5 bases, leaving 11 bases between them. Germline CDR1 is LGHNA and CDR2 is YNFKEQ. There are 14 residues in the CDR3. This chain's CDR3 is CASSQAFQATEAFF. CDR3 in DNA: TGTGCCAGCAGCCAAGCCTTCCAGGCGACTGAAGCTTTCTTT.